This TCR beta chain was sequenced in a study of T-cell memory formation after mild COVID-19. Study observations and caveats: CD4/CD8 balance held among clones contracting day 15 to 85, and later expanders leaned CD4+. Pre-infection memory contained some responding clones, which suggested that cross-reactive memory had joined.

The length of the CDR3 is 16 residues. Losses at the gene ends were 0 bases for V and 4 bases for J; bases not matched to a gene: 6. Per germline, CDR1 MRHNA and CDR2 SNTAGT. 5'RACE primed from the constant segment yielded TCR alpha and TCR beta cDNA libraries bearing sample barcodes and UMIs. TCRdb recomputed calls from the 5' RACE reads with MiXCR, one row per CDR3 protein. The sample lists 140,000 to 150,000 distinct CDR3 sequences, roughly a quarter occurring once. With regard to this clonotype: What it binds is unknown.

The clonotype originates from an adult woman who had mild COVID-19 (a few samples of this study predate the infection). Cell type and time point are not known. Sequences were obtained from PBMCs or a T cell subset sorted from them (not recorded which). The chain employs TRBV6-4 and TRBJ2-1, with TRBD2 matching 7 bases. The CDR3 DNA follows: TGTGCCAGCAGTGACTCGCCTAGCGGAAGTTACAATGAGCAGTTCTTC. The encoded protein is CASSDSPSGSYNEQFF.